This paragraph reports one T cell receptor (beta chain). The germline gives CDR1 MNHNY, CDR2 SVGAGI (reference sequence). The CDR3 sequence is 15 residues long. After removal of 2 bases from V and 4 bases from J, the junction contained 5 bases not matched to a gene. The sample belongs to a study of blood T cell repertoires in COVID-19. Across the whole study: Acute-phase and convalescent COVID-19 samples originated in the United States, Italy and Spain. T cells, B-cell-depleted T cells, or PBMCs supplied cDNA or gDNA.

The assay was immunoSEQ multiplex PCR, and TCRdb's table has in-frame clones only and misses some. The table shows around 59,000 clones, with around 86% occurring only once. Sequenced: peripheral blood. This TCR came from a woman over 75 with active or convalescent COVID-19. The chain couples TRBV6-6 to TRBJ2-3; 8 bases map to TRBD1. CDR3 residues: CASSYQGTGADTQYF. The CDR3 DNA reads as TGTGCCAGCAGTTACCAGGGGACAGGAGCAGATACGCAGTATTTT.